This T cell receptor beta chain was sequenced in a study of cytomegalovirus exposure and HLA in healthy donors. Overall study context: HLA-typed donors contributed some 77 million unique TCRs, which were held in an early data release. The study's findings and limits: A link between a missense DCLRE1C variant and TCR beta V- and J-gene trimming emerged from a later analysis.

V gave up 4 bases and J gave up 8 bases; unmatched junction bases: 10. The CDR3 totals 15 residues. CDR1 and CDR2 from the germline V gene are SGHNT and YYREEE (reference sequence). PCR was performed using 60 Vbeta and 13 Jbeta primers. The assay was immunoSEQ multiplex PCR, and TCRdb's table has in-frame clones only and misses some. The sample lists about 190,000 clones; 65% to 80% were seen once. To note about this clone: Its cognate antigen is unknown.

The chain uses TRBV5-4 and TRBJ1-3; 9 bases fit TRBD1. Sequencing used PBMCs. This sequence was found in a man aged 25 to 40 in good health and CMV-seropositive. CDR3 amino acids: CASSRTGESFDTIYF. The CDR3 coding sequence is TGTGCCAGCAGCAGGACAGGGGAGAGTTTTGACACCATATATTTT.